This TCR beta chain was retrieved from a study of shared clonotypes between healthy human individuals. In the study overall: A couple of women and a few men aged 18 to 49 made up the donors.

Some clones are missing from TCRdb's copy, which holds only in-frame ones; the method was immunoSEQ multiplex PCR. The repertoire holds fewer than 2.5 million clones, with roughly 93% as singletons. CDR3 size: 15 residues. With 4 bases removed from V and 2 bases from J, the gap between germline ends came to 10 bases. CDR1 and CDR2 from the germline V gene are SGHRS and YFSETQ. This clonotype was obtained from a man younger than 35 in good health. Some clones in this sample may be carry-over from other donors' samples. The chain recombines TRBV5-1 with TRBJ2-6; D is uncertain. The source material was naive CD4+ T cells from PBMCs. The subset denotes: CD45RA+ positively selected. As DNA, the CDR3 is TGCGCCAGCAGCCACGTTCGGGCTGGGGCCAACGTCCTGACTTTC. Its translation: CASSHVRAGANVLTF.